One T cell receptor (beta chain) is described in this entry. Germline V gene data show CDR1 as SGHDT and CDR2 as YYEEEE. This CDR3 comprises 12 residues. Trimming shortened V by 5 bases and J by 14 bases, and 19 bases separated the two germline ends. This record comes from a study of blood T cell repertoires in COVID-19. Background on the study: The cDNA or gDNA used as material had been derived from T cells, B-cell-depleted T cells, or PBMCs.

In the original processing: Nucleated cell counts were estimated from reference gene primer amplification. Assay: immunoSEQ multiplex PCR; the TCRdb copy retains only in-frame clones and omits some. The D gene and trimming were derived from the DNA, and the V and J assignments and clone size from that table. Here the sample spans about 57,000 clones, 79% being singletons. The TCR originated in a human donor in a cohort sampled during active COVID-19. Sequenced sample: peripheral blood. The chain uses TRBV5-6 and TRBJ1-2; weak D call: TRBD1 (5 bases). The CDR3 DNA reads TGTGCCAGCAGTGCCCAGGGCGGTGTGGGGACCTTC. The encoded protein is CASSAQGGVGTF.